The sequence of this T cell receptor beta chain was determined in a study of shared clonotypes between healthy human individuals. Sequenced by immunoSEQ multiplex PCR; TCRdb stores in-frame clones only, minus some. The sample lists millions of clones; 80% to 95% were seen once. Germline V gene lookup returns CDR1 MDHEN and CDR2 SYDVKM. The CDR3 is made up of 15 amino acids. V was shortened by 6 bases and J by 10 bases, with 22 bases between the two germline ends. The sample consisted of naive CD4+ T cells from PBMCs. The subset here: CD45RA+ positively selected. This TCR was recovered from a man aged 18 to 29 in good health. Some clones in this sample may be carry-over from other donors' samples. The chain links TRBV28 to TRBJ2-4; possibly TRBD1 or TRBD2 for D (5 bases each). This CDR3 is CASRTVMGRGGIQYF. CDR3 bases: TGTGCCAGCAGGACGGTGATGGGGCGCGGAGGTATTCAGTACTTC. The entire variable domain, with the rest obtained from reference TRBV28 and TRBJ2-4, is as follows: DVKVTQSSRYLVKRTGEKVFLECVQDMDHENMFWYRQDPGLGLRLIYFSYDVKMKEKGDIPEGYSVSREKKERFSLILESASTNQTSMYLCASRTVMGRGGIQYFGAGTRLSVL.